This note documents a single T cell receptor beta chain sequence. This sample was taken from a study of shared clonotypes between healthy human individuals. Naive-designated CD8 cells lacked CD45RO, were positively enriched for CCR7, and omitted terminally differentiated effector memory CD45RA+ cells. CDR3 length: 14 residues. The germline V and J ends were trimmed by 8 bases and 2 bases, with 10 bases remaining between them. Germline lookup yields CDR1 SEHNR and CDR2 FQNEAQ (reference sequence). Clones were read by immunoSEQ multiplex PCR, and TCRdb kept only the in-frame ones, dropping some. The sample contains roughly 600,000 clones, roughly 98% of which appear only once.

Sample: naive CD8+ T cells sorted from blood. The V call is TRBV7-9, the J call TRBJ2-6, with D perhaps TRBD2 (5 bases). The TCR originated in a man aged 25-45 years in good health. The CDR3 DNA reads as TGTGCCAGCCGGACCGGGACTGGGGCCAACGTCCTGACTTTC. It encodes CASRTGTGANVLTF.